The 26 T cell receptor beta chains presented below share a single source sample, sequenced in a study of circulating and synovial CD4+ cells in juvenile arthritis. Sequencing used immunoSEQ multiplex PCR; TCRdb keeps in-frame clones, though not all of them. Altogether roughly 2,000 clones are present, approximately 92% being singletons, with the ten largest covering 2.9%. Sequenced: HLA-DR+ CD4+ T cells from blood. Subset of the sample: circulating pathogenic-like lymphocytes, sorted as HLA-DR+CD14-CD3+CD4+CD25low/- blood T cells. The source of these receptors is a human patient with juvenile idiopathic arthritis. Some clones in this sample may be carry-over from other donors' samples.

V gene TRBV9 combines with J gene TRBJ2-2, with 8 bases identical to TRBD1. CDR3 size: 17 residues. Germline assignment: CDR1 SGDLS and CDR2 YYNGEE. V trimming: 2 bases; J trimming: 0 bases; junction bases outside the gene matches: 6. CDR3 in amino acids: CASSVGQGGANTGELFF. CDR3 bases: TGTGCCAGCAGCGTTGGACAGGGTGGCGCGAACACCGGGGAGCTGTTTTTT.

This clone was seen a few times. The rearrangement uses TRBV9 and TRBJ2-7; 8 bases line up with TRBD1. With 2 bases clipped from V and 5 bases from J, the junction kept 6 bases outside the gene matches. This CDR3 region has 14 residues. Germline assignment: CDR1 SGDLS and CDR2 YYNGEE. The CDR3 loop reads CASSVGQGSDEQYF. The CDR3 DNA sequence: TGTGCCAGCAGCGTCGGACAGGGCTCGGACGAGCAGTACTTC.

This clone was observed a single time. This sample includes further DNA sequences coding for the same CDR3. V gene TRBV6-5 combines with J gene TRBJ1-6; TRBD1 matches at 7 bases. Germline lookup yields CDR1 MNHEY and CDR2 SVGAGI. Trimming took 8 bases from V and 1 from J; bases not matched to a gene: 5. The CDR3 is made up of 15 amino acids. The DNA for the CDR3 is TGTGCCAGCCAGGGGGAAGGGTCCTATAATTCACCCCTCCACTTT. Amino acids: CASQGEGSYNSPLHF.

This clone was counted only a few times. The chain joins TRBV7-2 to TRBJ2-3; 13 bases are shared with TRBD2. The V gene end was trimmed by 3 bases and the J gene end by 0 bases; junction bases not matched to a gene: 3. The V gene's germline CDR1 is SGHTA and CDR2 FQGNSA. The CDR3 runs 17 residues. The CDR3 sequence: CASSFTSGGVSTDTQYF. The DNA for the CDR3 is TGTGCCAGCAGCTTTACTAGCGGGGGGGTTAGCACAGATACGCAGTATTTT.

This clone was detected only once. This chain joins TRBV5-1 and TRBJ2-3; 9 nucleotides agree with TRBD2. The trim removed 2 bases at V and 4 bases at J, leaving 5 bases unmatched. This CDR3 region has 15 residues. Germline values: CDR1 SGHRS, CDR2 YFSETQ. CDR3 sequence: CASSFGGGEADTQYF. The CDR3 DNA is TGCGCCAGCAGCTTTGGCGGGGGGGAGGCAGATACGCAGTATTTT.

J is TRBJ1-5 and V is TRBV7-2, with D possibly TRBD1 on 5 matching bases. This CDR3 spans 15 amino acids. Germline V gene lookup returns CDR1 SGHTA and CDR2 FQGNSA. V was shortened by 5 bases and J by 1 base, with 12 bases between the two germline ends. CDR3 in amino acids: CASSQQGGSNQPQHF. CDR3 nucleotides: TGTGCCAGCAGCCAGCAGGGTGGAAGCAATCAGCCCCAGCATTTT.

The chain joins TRBV29-1 to TRBJ2-3; D perhaps matches TRBD2 (6 bases). V lost 0 bases and J lost 3, with 22 bases in between. There are 18 residues in the CDR3. Germline lookup yields CDR1 SQVTM and CDR2 ANQGSEA. The CDR3 DNA is TGCAGCGTTGAAGATGGGGGATTTTCTAGAGGGAGGACAGATACGCAGTATTTT. Translating it yields CSVEDGGFSRGRTDTQYF.

This chain uses TRBV21-1 with TRBJ2-5; the table gives TRBD2 as D, unverified against the DNA. TRBV21-1 corresponds to a pseudogene. The CDR3 loop spans 16 amino acids. CDR3 bases: TGTGCCAGCAGCGGTATGCCCGTGAGAGTTAAAGAGACCCAGTACTTC. Its protein product is CASSGMPVRVKETQYF.

The genes are TRBV28 and TRBJ1-5; no firm D call. This CDR3 has 14 amino acids. CDR1 is MDHEN and CDR2 is SYDVKM in the germline V gene. V was clipped by 3 bases and J by 2 bases, with 8 bases between them. Here the CDR3 reads CASSFTSGNQPQHF. The CDR3 DNA reads as TGTGCCAGCAGTTTTACGAGCGGCAATCAGCCCCAGCATTTT. The full variable domain, in which reference TRBV28 and TRBJ1-5 provide the parts outside the CDR3, is DVKVTQSSRYLVKRTGEKVFLECVQDMDHENMFWYRQDPGLGLRLIYFSYDVKMKEKGDIPEGYSVSREKKERFSLILESASTNQTSMYLCASSFTSGNQPQHFGDGTRLSIL.

This rearrangement joins TRBV19 to TRBJ2-3; a weak D match, TRBD1 (6 bases). The CDR3 has 14 residues. V shed 3 bases and J shed 0 bases, with 7 bases lying between them. The germline CDR1 and CDR2 sequences are LNHDA and SQIVND (reference sequence). The CDR3 loop is CASSMGASTDTQYF. The CDR3 DNA reads TGTGCCAGTAGTATGGGGGCTAGCACAGATACGCAGTATTTT.

This clone has a single count. This chain connects TRBV30 to TRBJ2-2, with a tentative D call TRBD1 (6 bases). This CDR3 region has 13 residues. Deletions cut 5 bases from V and 4 bases from J, with 11 bases between. Germline V gene lookup returns CDR1 GTSNPN and CDR2 SVGIG (reference sequence). DNA for the CDR3: TGTGCCTGGCCCCCAGGGGCCACCGGGGAGCTGTTTTTT. Translation gives CAWPPGATGELFF. Filled out from reference TRBV30 and TRBJ2-2, the complete variable domain reads SQTIHQWPATLVQPVGSPLSLECTVEGTSNPNLYWYRQAAGRGLQLLFYSVGIGQISSEVPQNLSASRPQDRQFILSSKKLLLSDSGFYLCAWPPGATGELFFGEGSRLTVL.

The J gene is TRBJ2-7, the V gene TRBV2; no clear D. V was trimmed by 7 bases and J by 4 bases, leaving 8 bases between them. This CDR3 has 11 amino acids. Germline V gene data show CDR1 as SNHLY and CDR2 as FYNNEI. CDR3 in DNA: TGTGCCAGCAAATTAGCTTACGAGCAGTACTTC. Amino acids: CASKLAYEQYF.

The V and J genes are TRBV9 and TRBJ1-3, with D tentatively TRBD1 (6 bases). V was clipped by 3 bases and J by 2 bases, with 12 bases between them. The germline V gene has CDR1 SGDLS and CDR2 YYNGEE. The CDR3 has 15 residues. CDR3 nucleotide sequence: TGTGCCAGCAGCGCACAGGGATTCGCTGGAAACACCATATATTTT. This gives the protein CASSAQGFAGNTIYF.

The chain couples TRBV6-5 to TRBJ1-1, with 8 bases fitting TRBD1. V was clipped by 5 bases and J by 12 bases; unmatched bases: 14. CDR3 size: 14 residues. Germline assignment: CDR1 MNHEY and CDR2 SVGAGI. CDR3 residues: CASSDRDRSRESFF. The CDR3, as DNA: TGTGCCAGCAGTGACCGGGACAGGTCGAGGGAGTCTTTCTTT.

This clone was observed a handful of times. The chain carries TRBV4-2 and TRBJ1-2; D gene unclear. Germline CDR1 LGHNA, CDR2 YNFKEQ. The CDR3 totals 14 residues. V lost 4 bases to trimming and J lost 8 bases, with 17 bases between them. CDR3 loop: CASSPQTYTEGYTF. For the CDR3, the DNA is TGTGCCAGCAGCCCGCAGACTTACACGGAGGGCTACACCTTC.

The genes are TRBV7-8 and TRBJ1-2, with D uncertain. There are 13 residues in the CDR3. The V end lost 3 bases, the J end lost 8 bases, and 13 bases lay between the germline ends. Germline V gene lookup returns CDR1 SGHVS and CDR2 FQNEAQ. The CDR3 sequence is CASSFHLVEGYTF. The CDR3 region has the DNA TGTGCCAGCAGCTTTCACTTGGTTGAGGGCTACACCTTC.

V usage is TRBV6-4 and J usage is TRBJ2-3; 7 bases agree with TRBD2. Germline CDR1 MRHNA, CDR2 SNTAGT. The CDR3 runs 15 residues. V lost 2 bases to trimming and J lost 0 bases; unmatched junction nucleotides: 2. The DNA for the CDR3 is TGTGCCAGCAGTGACACGGGGGGAAGCACAGATACGCAGTATTTT. Protein sequence: CASSDTGGSTDTQYF.

This clone was found once. This chain links TRBV4-1 with TRBJ1-2, with 7 nucleotides matching TRBD1. V shed 6 bases, J shed 4 bases, and the junction held 14 bases outside the gene matches. Germline values: CDR1 MGHRA, CDR2 YSYEKL. This CDR3 is 16 amino acids long. The CDR3 sequence is CASRGLYRDRVYGYTF. Written as DNA, the CDR3 is TGCGCCAGCAGGGGGCTATACCGGGACAGAGTCTATGGCTACACCTTC.

This clone was seen only once. The rearrangement joins TRBV28 to TRBJ2-7; TRBD2 matches 8 bases. V dropped 6 bases and J dropped 4; count of bases not matched to a gene: 14. This CDR3 is built from 16 residues. Germline CDR1 and CDR2: MDHEN and SYDVKM. CDR3 sequence reads: CASSPAGTRSRYEQYF. CDR3 sequence (DNA): TGTGCCAGCAGCCCCGCCGGGACTAGGAGTCGATACGAGCAGTACTTC.

The rearrangement joins TRBV18 to TRBJ2-2; 8 bases agree with TRBD1. The CDR3 is made up of 15 amino acids. Per germline, CDR1 KGHSH and CDR2 LQKENI. Unmatched junction bases numbered 8, after V lost 5 bases and J lost 6 bases. The CDR3 DNA sequence: TGTGCCAGCTCAACCGGACAGGGTTTACCCGGGGAGCTGTTTTTT. It specifies CASSTGQGLPGELFF.

The V call is TRBV7-2, the J call TRBJ2-5, with D hard to call. The CDR3 has 15 residues. V was clipped by 0 bases and J by 3 bases, with 11 bases between them. The germline V gene encodes CDR1 SGHTA and CDR2 FQGNSA. CDR3 bases: TGTGCCAGCAGCTTAGCGTGGGCAGTGAAAGAGACCCAGTACTTC. It is translated as CASSLAWAVKETQYF.

The chain is built from TRBV7-9 and TRBJ1-4; tentatively, D is TRBD1 (6 bases). The CDR3 covers 15 residues. Germline V gene lookup returns CDR1 SEHNR and CDR2 FQNEAQ (reference sequence). V dropped 6 bases and J dropped 6 bases, with 17 bases sitting between them. CDR3 region: CASRRLGGAHEKLFF. The CDR3 DNA reads TGTGCCAGCAGGAGACTCGGGGGGGCTCATGAAAAACTGTTTTTT.

This clone was counted between two and nine times. The chain is built from TRBV4-3 and TRBJ1-3; TRBD1 aligns across 11 bases. The V gene's germline CDR1 is LGHNA and CDR2 YSLEER. V gave up 0 bases and J gave up 6 bases; unmatched junction bases: 4. The CDR3 is 16 residues long. The CDR3 protein is CASSQERTGGINTIYF. The CDR3 DNA follows: TGCGCCAGCAGCCAAGAAAGGACAGGGGGCATAAACACCATATATTTT.

The chain joins TRBV11-2 to TRBJ2-7, with D uncertain. Trimming cost V 0 bases and J 9 bases, with 9 bases left between them. In germline, CDR1 is SGHAT, CDR2 FQNNGV. The CDR3 consists of 12 residues. The CDR3 protein is CASSLDLAGQYF. The CDR3 bases are TGTGCCAGCAGCTTAGATCTGGCTGGGCAGTACTTC.

This clone was seen a handful of times. Distinct nucleotide sequences in the sample also encode this CDR3. The chain links TRBV28 to TRBJ1-3, with 7 bases lining up with TRBD1. CDR1 and CDR2 from the germline V gene are MDHEN and SYDVKM. Trimming at V came to 5 bases and at J to 4 bases, leaving 2 bases not matched to a gene. CDR3 length: 13 amino acids. CDR3 sequence: CASSTGAGNTIYF. For the CDR3, the DNA is TGTGCCAGCAGTACAGGGGCCGGAAACACCATATATTTT.

J is TRBJ1-1 and V is TRBV7-9; D is perhaps TRBD1 (6 bases). V was clipped by 4 bases and J by 4 bases, with 16 bases between them. CDR1 and CDR2 from the germline V gene are SEHNR and FQNEAQ (reference sequence). The CDR3 runs to 15 residues. The CDR3 nucleotides are TGTGCCAGCAGCTCAAACCCGACAGGCAGCACTGAAGCTTTCTTT. Its protein is CASSSNPTGSTEAFF.